This record concerns one TCR beta chain sequence. It lacks a known antigen. Per-nucleotide qualities are absent, and no much larger clonotype sits a single base away. The germline V gene specifies MGHDK as CDR1 and SYGVNS as CDR2. V is cut by 5 bases and J by 4 bases, and the space between the germline ends is 12 bases. Measured from the cysteine to the phenylalanine, the CDR3 is 15 residues long. Left in the record is the CDR3 DNA by itself, 45 bases read in frame from the first base. These data are taken from a study of post-analysis software for immune sequencing data (dated by TCRdb to the mid-2010s). With regard to the full study: Relapsing-remitting, secondary progressive and progressive-relapsing multiple sclerosis were recorded as disease courses, and subtype annotation was lacking for some patients. A subset of samples was prepared in parallel using single-end sample barcoding, then pooled and co-amplified after Illumina adapter ligation. The patient repertoires were compared against 11 previously published healthy control repertoires obtained from donors aged 6 to 25 years. Findings and caveats that apply to the study as a whole: The control group was slightly older than the multiple sclerosis patient group. Multiple sclerosis patients had significantly lower normalized Chao1 diversity than controls, a result that suggests substantial peripheral T-cell clonal expansion. Patients showed significantly higher frequencies than controls for a handful of TRBV segments, among them TRBV5-6, TRBV5-1 and TRBV20-1. Strong co-clustering of samples prepared in the same batch was shown by direct clustering with F measure, prompting a batch-effect correction.

To demonstrate the VDJtools post-analysis software, the study profiled TCR beta repertoires from the peripheral blood of about 13 young patients with multiple sclerosis. The patients with multiple sclerosis were children and adolescents between roughly 6 and 17 years of age. The library came from PCR. The reads were generated on an Illumina HiSeq 2500. To reduce PCR and sequencing biases, unique molecular identifiers were incorporated into the TCR beta cDNA libraries. Approximately 500,000 cDNA molecules were obtained for every 1 to 10 million input T cells, so each molecule roughly corresponded to one T cell. The patient libraries were prepared and sequenced with the same protocol used for the earlier healthy control dataset. Samples belonging to the same batch were prepared together, multiplexed and sequenced on a shared HiSeq lane. Under the source paper's analysis protocol: MIGEC was used to process the raw barcoded reads, and molecular identifier groups with only a single read were discarded before consensus assembly and CDR3 extraction. VDJtools was used for post-analysis of the clonotype tables, with diversity normalized by down-sampling every dataset to the smallest sample size. In repertoire overlap clustering, CDR3 amino acid sequences, but not nucleotide sequences, were matched to correct batch-related cross-sample contamination. Using fastp trimming at Q25 and MiXCR clonotype assembly, TCRdb reanalyzed the public sequencing data and kept in-frame beta chains. Rows with one shared CDR3 protein collapse into an entry with the most common genes and DNA. The V and J calls reflect TCRdb's pipeline rather than the authors' work. The sample has under 900,000 distinct CDR3 sequences on record, around 50% of them singletons. Of the sample, approximately 4.4% falls within the top ten clones.

The source material was blood. The TCR sequence derives from a girl aged 10 to 17 with multiple sclerosis. In this chain, TRBV25-1 is recombined with TRBJ2-6, with the D segment possibly TRBD1 or TRBD2, each aligning over 5 bases. The DNA reads TGTGCCAGCAGTACAGGAGGACTGGGGGCCAACGTCCTGACTTTC. Its protein reads: CASSTGGLGANVLTF.